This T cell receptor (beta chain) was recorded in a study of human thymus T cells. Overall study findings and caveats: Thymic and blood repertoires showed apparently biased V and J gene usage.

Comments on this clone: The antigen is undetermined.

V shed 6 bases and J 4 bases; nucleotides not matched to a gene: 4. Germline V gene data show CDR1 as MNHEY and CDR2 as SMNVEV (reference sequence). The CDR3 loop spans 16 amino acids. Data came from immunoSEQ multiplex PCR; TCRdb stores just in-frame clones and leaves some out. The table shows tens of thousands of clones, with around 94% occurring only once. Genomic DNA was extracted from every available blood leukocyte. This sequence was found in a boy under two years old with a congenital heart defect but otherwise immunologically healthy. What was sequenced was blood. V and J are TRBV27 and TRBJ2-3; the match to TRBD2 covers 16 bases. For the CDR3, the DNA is TGTGCCAGCAGGGGACTAGCGGGGGGGCACGCAGATACGCAGTATTTT. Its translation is CASRGLAGGHADTQYF.